This T cell receptor beta chain was profiled in a study of blood T cell repertoires in COVID-19. Study background: Collection of acute and convalescent COVID-19 samples took place in the United States, Italy and Spain.

Sequencing was performed with immunoSEQ multiplex PCR; in TCRdb, only in-frame clones are kept and a portion is missing. The repertoire holds about 230,000 clones, with around 85% as singletons. This CDR3 is built from 16 residues. Germline V gene sequence: CDR1 SGDLS, CDR2 YYNGEE. Trimming pared 0 bases from V and 0 bases from J, leaving 11 bases between. The sequenced sample consisted of peripheral blood. The chain joins TRBV9 to TRBJ2-3; D is possibly TRBD2 (5 bases). The TCR originated in an elderly woman with acute or convalescent COVID-19. CDR3 region: CASSVARVRSTDTQYF. The CDR3 DNA is TGTGCCAGCAGCGTAGCGAGGGTCCGGAGCACAGATACGCAGTATTTT.